The entry below describes one T cell receptor (beta chain). Its antigen is currently unknown. Trimming cost V 5 bases and J 0 bases; bases outside gene matches: 7. Germline CDR1 reads SGHVS; CDR2 reads FNYEAQ. CDR3 size: 16 residues. Assay used: immunoSEQ multiplex PCR; TCRdb lists only in-frame clones, some missing. This table has roughly 100,000 clones, about nine tenths appearing once. This sample was included in a study of T cell responses to AZD1222 COVID-19 vaccine. Study-level findings and limits: At 160-218 and 743-854, vaccine-associated CD4 TCRs were dominant, and they spanned spike. Donors, mostly white British, included more females; clonal diversity was possibly underestimated. The repertoires were collected only after the peak T cell response.

The chain is built from TRBV7-6 and TRBJ2-1, with 7 bases identical to TRBD1. The sequenced sample was peripheral blood, obtained on day 0 of AZD1222 vaccination. The receptor was derived from an adult in good health. The CDR3 DNA sequence: TGTGCCAGCAGCCACAGGGGCGCTAGCTCCTACAATGAGCAGTTCTTC. The encoded protein is CASSHRGASSYNEQFF.